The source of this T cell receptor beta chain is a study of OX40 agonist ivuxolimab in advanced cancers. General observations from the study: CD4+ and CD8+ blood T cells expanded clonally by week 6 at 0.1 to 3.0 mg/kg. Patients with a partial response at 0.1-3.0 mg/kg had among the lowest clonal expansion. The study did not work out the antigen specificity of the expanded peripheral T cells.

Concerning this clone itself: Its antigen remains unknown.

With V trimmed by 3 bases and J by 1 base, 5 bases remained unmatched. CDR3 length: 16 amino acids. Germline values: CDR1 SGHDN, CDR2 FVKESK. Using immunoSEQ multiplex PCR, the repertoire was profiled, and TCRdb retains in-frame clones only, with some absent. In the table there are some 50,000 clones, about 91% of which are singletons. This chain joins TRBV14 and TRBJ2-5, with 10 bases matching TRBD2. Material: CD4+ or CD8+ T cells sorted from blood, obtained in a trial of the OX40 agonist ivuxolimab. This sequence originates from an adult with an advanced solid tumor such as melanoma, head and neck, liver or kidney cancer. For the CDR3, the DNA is TGTGCCAGCAGCCAGAGTAGCGGGAGGCGCCAAGAGACCCAGTACTTC. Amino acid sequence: CASSQSSGRRQETQYF.